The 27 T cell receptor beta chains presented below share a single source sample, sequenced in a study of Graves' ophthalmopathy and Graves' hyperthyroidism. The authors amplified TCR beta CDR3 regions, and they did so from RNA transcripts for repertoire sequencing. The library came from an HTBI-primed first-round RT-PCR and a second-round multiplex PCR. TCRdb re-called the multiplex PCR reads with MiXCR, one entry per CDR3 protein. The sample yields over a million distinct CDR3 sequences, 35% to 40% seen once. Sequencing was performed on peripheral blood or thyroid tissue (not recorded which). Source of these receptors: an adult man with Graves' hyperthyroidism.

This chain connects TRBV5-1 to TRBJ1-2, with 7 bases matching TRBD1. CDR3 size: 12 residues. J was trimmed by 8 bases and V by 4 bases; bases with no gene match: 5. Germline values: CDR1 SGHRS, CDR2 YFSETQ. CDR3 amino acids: CASSKTGKGYTF. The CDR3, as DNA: TGCGCCAGCAGCAAGACAGGGAAGGGCTACACCTTC.

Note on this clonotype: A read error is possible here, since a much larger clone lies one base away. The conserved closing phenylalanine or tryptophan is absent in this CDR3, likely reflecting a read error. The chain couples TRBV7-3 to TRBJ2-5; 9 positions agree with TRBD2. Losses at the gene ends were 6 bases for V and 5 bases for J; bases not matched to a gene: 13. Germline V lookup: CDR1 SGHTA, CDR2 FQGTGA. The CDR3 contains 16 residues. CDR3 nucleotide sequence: TGTGCCAGCAGAAAAGGCCTAGCGGGATCCGGTGAGACCCAGTACCTC. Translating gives CASRKGLAGSGETQYL.

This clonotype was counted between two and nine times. CDR3 in DNA: TGTGCCAGTTTCGGGGGCGGGGAGACCCAGTACTTC. Translation: CASFGGGETQYF. The V call is TRBV25-1, the J call TRBJ2-5; tentatively, D is TRBD1 or TRBD2 (6 bases each). V gave up 9 bases and J gave up 5 bases, with 13 bases separating them. This CDR3 is 12 amino acids long. CDR1 is MGHDK and CDR2 is SYGVNS in the germline V gene.

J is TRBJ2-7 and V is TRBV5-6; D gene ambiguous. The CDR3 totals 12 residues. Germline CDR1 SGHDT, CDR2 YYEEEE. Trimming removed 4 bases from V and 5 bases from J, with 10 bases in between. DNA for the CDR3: TGTGCCAGCAGCGCCTCTGCTCACGAGCAGTACTTC. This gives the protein CASSASAHEQYF.

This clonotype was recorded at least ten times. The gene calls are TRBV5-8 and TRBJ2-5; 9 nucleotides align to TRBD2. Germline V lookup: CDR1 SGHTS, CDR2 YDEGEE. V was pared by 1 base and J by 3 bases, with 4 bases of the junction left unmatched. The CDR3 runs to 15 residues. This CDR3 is CASSLPAGGKETQYF. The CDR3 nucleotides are TGTGCCAGCAGCTTGCCGGCGGGGGGGAAAGAGACCCAGTACTTC.

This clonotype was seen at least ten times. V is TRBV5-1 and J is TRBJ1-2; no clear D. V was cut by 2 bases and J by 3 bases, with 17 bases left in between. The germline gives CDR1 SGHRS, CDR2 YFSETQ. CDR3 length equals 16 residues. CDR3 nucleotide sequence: TGCGCCAGCAGCTTCCGTAAGGACGCAAAAGACTATGGCTACACCTTC. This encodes CASSFRKDAKDYGYTF.

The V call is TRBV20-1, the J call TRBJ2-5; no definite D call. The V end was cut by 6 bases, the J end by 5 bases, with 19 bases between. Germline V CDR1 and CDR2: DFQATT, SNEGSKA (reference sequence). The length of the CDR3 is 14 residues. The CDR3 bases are TGCAGTGCCCCCCCCGTGGTCAATTGGGAGACCCAGTACTTC. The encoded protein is CSAPPVVNWETQYF.

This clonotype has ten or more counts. CDR3 DNA sequence: TGTGCCATCGGACAGCACGGTCGTGACACTGAAGCTTTCTTT. This gives the protein CAIGQHGRDTEAFF. The chain links TRBV10-3 to TRBJ1-1; tentative D call: TRBD1 (6 bases). The CDR3 has 14 residues. Germline lookup yields CDR1 ENHRY and CDR2 SYGVKD. Between the trimmed V and J ends, which lost 8 bases and 3 bases, there was a span of 16 bases.

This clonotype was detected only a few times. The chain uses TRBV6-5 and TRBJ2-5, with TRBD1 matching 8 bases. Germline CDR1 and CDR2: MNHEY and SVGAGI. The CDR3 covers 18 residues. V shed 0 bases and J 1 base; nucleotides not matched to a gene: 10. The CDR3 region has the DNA TGTGCCAGCAGTTACTCCTTCAGGGGGCCGAACCTCCAAGAGACCCAGTACTTC. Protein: CASSYSFRGPNLQETQYF.

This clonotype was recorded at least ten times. CDR3 nucleotides: TGCAGTGCTAGTCCTGGACAGGGGGTATTCAATCAGCCCCAGCATTTT. Translation gives CSASPGQGVFNQPQHF. V is TRBV20-1 and J is TRBJ1-5; TRBD1 agrees at 10 bases. The V gene's germline CDR1 is DFQATT and CDR2 SNEGSKA (reference sequence). Unmatched junction bases numbered 8, after V lost 3 bases and J lost 3 bases. The CDR3 runs 16 residues.

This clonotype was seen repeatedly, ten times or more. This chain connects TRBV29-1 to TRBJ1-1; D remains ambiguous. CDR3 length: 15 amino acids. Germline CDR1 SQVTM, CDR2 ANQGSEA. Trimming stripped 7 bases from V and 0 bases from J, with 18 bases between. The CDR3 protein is CSATATPAVNTEAFF. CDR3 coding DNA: TGCAGCGCTACGGCGACCCCGGCTGTGAACACTGAAGCTTTCTTT.

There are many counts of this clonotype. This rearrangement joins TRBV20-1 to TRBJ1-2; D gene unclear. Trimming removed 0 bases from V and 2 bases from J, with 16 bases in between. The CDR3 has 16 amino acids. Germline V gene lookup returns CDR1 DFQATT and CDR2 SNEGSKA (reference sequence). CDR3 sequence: CSARDFLGQWNYGYTF. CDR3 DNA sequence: TGCAGTGCTAGAGATTTTCTGGGTCAGTGGAACTATGGCTACACCTTC.

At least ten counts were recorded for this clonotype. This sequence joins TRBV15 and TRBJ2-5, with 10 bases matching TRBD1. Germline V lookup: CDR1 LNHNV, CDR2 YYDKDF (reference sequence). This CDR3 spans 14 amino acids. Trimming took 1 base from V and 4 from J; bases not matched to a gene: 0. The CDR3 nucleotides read TGTGCCACCAGCAGAGGGGACAGGGGAGAGACCCAGTACTTC. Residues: CATSRGDRGETQYF.

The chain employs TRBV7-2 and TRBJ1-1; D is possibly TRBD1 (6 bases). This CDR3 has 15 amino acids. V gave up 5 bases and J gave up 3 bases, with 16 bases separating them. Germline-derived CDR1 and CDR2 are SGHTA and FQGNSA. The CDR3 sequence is CASSPGRGADTEAFF. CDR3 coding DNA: TGTGCCAGCAGCCCCGGACGGGGGGCGGACACTGAAGCTTTCTTT. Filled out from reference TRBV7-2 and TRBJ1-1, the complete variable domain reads GAGVSQSPSNKVTEKGKDVELRCDPISGHTALYWYRQSLGQGLEFLIYFQGNSAPDKSGLPSDRFSAERTGGSVSTLTIQRTQQEDSAVYLCASSPGRGADTEAFFGQGTRLTVV.

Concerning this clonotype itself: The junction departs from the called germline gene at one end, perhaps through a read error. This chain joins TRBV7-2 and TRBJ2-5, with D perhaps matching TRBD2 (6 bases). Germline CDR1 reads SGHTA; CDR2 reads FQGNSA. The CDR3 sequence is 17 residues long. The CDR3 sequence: CASSPTYPLASQETQYF. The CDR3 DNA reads TGCGCCAGCAGCCCAACCTACCCGCTAGCGTCCCAAGAGACCCAGTACTTC.

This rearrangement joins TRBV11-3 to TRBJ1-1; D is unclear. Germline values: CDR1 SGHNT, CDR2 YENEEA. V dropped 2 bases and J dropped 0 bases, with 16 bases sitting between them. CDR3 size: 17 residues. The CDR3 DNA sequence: TGTGCCAGCAGCTTAAGGAATATATGGGTTATGAACACTGAAGCTTTCTTT. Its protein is CASSLRNIWVMNTEAFF. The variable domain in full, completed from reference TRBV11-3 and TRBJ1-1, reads EAGVVQSPRYKIIEKKQPVAFWCNPISGHNTLYWYLQNLGQGPELLIRYENEEAVDDSQLPKDRFSAERLKGVDSTLKIQPAELGDSAVYLCASSLRNIWVMNTEAFFGQGTRLTVV.

The CDR3 region has the DNA TGTGCCAGCAGTTTAAAAGGGTTTGGAACTGAAGCTTTCTTT. Protein sequence: CASSLKGFGTEAFF. The rearrangement links TRBV12-3 or TRBV12-4 to TRBJ1-1; D gene ambiguous. The V end lost 2 bases, the J end lost 5 bases, and 12 bases lay between the germline ends. The CDR3 extends over 14 amino acids.

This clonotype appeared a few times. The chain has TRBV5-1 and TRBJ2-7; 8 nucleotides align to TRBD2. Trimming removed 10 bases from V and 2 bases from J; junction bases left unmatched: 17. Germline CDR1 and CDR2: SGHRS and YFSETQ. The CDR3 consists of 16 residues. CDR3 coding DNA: TGCGCCCTCTCTCCCGGGGGGGCCCGAATGCCCTACGAGCAGTACTTC. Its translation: CALSPGGARMPYEQYF.

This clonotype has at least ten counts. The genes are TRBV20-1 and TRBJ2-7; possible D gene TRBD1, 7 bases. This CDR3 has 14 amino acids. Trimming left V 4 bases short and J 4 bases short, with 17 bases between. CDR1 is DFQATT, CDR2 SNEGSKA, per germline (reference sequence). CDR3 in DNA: TGCAGTGCTAAGGGGACGCAGGGGGGATACGAGCAGTACTTC. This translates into CSAKGTQGGYEQYF.

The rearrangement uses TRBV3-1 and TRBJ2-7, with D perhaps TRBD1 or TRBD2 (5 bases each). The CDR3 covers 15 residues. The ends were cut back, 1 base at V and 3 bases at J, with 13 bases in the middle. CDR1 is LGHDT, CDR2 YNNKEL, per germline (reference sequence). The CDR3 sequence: CASSQARDGNYEQYF. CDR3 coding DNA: TGTGCCAGCAGCCAAGCCCGGGACGGCAACTACGAGCAGTACTTC.

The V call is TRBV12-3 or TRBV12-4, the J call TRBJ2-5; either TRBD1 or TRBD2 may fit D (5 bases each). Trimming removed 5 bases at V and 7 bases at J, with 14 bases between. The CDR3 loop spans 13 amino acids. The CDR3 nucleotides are TGTGCCAGCAGTCCGCTGAGAGGGGTGACCCAGTACTTC. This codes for CASSPLRGVTQYF.

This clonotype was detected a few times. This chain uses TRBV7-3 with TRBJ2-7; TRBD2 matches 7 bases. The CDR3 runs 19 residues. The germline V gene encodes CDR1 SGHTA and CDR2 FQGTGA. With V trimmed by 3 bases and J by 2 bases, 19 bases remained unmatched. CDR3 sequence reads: CASSFMGDYRNSLTYEQYF. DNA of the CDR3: TGTGCCAGCAGCTTTATGGGGGACTACCGCAACTCACTAACCTACGAGCAGTACTTC.

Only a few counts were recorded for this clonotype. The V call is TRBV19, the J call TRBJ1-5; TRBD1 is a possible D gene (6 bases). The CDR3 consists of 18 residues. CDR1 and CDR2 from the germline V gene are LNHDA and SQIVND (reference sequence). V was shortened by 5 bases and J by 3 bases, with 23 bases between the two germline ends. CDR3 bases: TGTGCCAGTAGTTGGGGGCAGGGGATGGCCTCATTCAATCAGCCCCAGCATTTT. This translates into CASSWGQGMASFNQPQHF. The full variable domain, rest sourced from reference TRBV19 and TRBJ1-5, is DGGITQSPKYLFRKEGQNVTLSCEQNLNHDAMYWYRQDPGQGLRLIYYSQIVNDFQKGDIAEGYSVSREKKESFPLTVTSAQKNPTAFYLCASSWGQGMASFNQPQHFGDGTRLSIL.

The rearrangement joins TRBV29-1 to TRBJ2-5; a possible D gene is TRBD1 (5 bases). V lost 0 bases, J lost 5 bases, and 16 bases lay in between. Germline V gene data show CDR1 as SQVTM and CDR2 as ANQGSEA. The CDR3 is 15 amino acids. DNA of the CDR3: TGCAGCGTTGAAGATCCTGGCAGGGAAGGGGAGACCCAGTACTTC. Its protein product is CSVEDPGREGETQYF. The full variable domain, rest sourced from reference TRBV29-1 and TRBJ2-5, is SAVISQKPSRDICQRGTSLTIQCQVDSQVTMMFWYRQQPGQSLTLIATANQGSEATYESGFVIDKFPISRPNLTFSTLTVSNMSPEDSSIYLCSVEDPGREGETQYFGPGTRLLVL.

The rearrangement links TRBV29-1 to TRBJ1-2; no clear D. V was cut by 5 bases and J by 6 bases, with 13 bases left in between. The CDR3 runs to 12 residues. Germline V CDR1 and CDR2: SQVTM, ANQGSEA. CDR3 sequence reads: CSVTWAADGYTF. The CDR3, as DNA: TGCAGCGTTACTTGGGCTGCGGATGGCTACACCTTC.

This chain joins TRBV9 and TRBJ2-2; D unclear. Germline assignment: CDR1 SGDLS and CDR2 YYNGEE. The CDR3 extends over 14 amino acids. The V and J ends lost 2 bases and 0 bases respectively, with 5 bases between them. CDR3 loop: CASSVLANTGELFF. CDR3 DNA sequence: TGTGCCAGCAGCGTCCTAGCGAACACCGGGGAGCTGTTTTTT.

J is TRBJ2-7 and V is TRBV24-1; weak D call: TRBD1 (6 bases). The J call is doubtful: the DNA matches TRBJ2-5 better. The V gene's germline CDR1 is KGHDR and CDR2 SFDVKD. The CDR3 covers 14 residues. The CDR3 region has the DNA TGTGCCACCAGTGATAGCCGGGACACAGAGACCCAGTACTTC. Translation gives CATSDSRDTETQYF.